Listed below are T cell receptor beta chains from one sample, sequenced in a study of blood T cells in healthy people across ages. Each CDR3 protein gets one entry after TCRdb re-called the 5' RACE reads with MiXCR. The sample carries some 940,000 distinct CDR3 sequences, roughly 29% recorded once. This sample also belongs to another study, concerning T cells of mothers and their children.

The specimen sequenced was blood. These receptors were collected from a woman aged 40 to 49 in good health. Both conserved end residues are part of each CDR3. Each record gives: clone size, D gene, J gene, V gene, CDR3 protein, CDR3 DNA. A D gene is named only where the DNA matches it firmly. The listing skips clone size in some rows; elsewhere it reads once, few, many or a size class.

abundance: many
d_gene: -
j_gene: TRBJ2-7
v_gene: TRBV29-1
CDR3aa: CSVASTVAYEQYF
CDR3nt: TGCAGCGTTGCCTCGACAGTAGCCTACGAGCAGTACTTC

abundance: -
d_gene: -
j_gene: TRBJ1-1
v_gene: TRBV5-8
CDR3aa: CASSLGQRAVAEAFF
CDR3nt: TGTGCCAGCAGCTTGGGGCAGCGGGCTGTCGCTGAAGCTTTCTTT

abundance: few
d_gene: -
j_gene: TRBJ1-5
v_gene: TRBV29-1
CDR3aa: CSVSEGMGNQPQHF
CDR3nt: TGCAGCGTGTCTGAGGGGATGGGGAATCAGCCCCAGCATTTT

abundance: few
d_gene: -
j_gene: TRBJ1-1
v_gene: TRBV27
CDR3aa: CASSLMPGMNTEAFF
CDR3nt: TGTGCCAGCAGTTTAATGCCGGGGATGAACACTGAAGCTTTCTTT

abundance: few
d_gene: TRBD1
j_gene: TRBJ2-1
v_gene: TRBV20-1
CDR3aa: CSAPGDRAYNEQFF
CDR3nt: TGCAGTGCACCAGGGGACAGGGCCTACAATGAGCAGTTCTTC

abundance: many
d_gene: TRBD2
j_gene: TRBJ2-1
v_gene: TRBV20-1
CDR3aa: CSARVLAGGRTQFF
CDR3nt: TGCAGTGCTAGAGTTCTAGCGGGGGGCCGAACGCAGTTCTTC

abundance: few
d_gene: TRBD1
j_gene: TRBJ1-5
v_gene: TRBV7-9
CDR3aa: CASSLVSAQGAGQPQHF
CDR3nt: TGTGCCAGCAGCTTAGTCTCGGCTCAGGGGGCCGGACAGCCCCAGCATTTT

abundance: few
d_gene: -
j_gene: TRBJ2-7
v_gene: TRBV28
CDR3aa: CASTSQRVSLYEQYF
CDR3nt: TGTGCCAGCACCTCACAACGGGTCTCCCTCTACGAGCAGTACTTC

abundance: -
d_gene: -
j_gene: TRBJ2-7
v_gene: TRBV6-5
CDR3aa: CASSSPLAGSYEQYF
CDR3nt: TGTGCCAGCAGTTCCCCGTTGGCCGGCTCCTACGAGCAGTACTTC

abundance: once
d_gene: -
j_gene: TRBJ2-1
v_gene: TRBV24-1
CDR3aa: CATSDSASLVLYNEQFF
CDR3nt: TGTGCCACCAGTGATTCTGCGTCTCTTGTCCTCTACAATGAGCAGTTCTTC

abundance: few
d_gene: -
j_gene: TRBJ2-7
v_gene: TRBV10-3
CDR3aa: CAIRDGGTVNYEQYF
CDR3nt: TGTGCCATCAGAGATGGAGGGACAGTTAACTACGAGCAGTACTTC

abundance: many
d_gene: -
j_gene: TRBJ1-2
v_gene: TRBV12-3/TRBV12-4
CDR3aa: CASSLAAGSDGYTF
CDR3nt: TGTGCCAGCAGTTTAGCAGCAGGGTCCGATGGCTACACCTTC

abundance: -
d_gene: TRBD2
j_gene: TRBJ2-1
v_gene: TRBV18
CDR3aa: CASSPLGVAGAYNEQFF
CDR3nt: TGTGCCAGCTCACCACTGGGCGTAGCGGGGGCCTACAATGAGCAGTTCTTC

abundance: -
d_gene: -
j_gene: TRBJ2-1
v_gene: TRBV28
CDR3aa: CASSPWQIEKYNEQFF
CDR3nt: TGTGCCAGCTCCCCCTGGCAAATTGAGAAGTACAATGAGCAGTTCTTC

abundance: -
d_gene: -
j_gene: TRBJ2-3
v_gene: TRBV20-1
CDR3aa: CSARRGTTGSTDTQYF
CDR3nt: TGCAGTGCCAGAAGGGGGACTACCGGTAGCACAGATACGCAGTATTTT

abundance: -
d_gene: -
j_gene: TRBJ1-2
v_gene: TRBV20-1
CDR3aa: CSARDWIGDGYTF
CDR3nt: TGCAGTGCTAGAGATTGGATCGGGGATGGCTACACCTTC

abundance: -
d_gene: -
j_gene: TRBJ1-1
v_gene: TRBV28
CDR3aa: CASRRDGFTEAFF
CDR3nt: TGTGCCAGCAGAAGGGATGGTTTCACTGAAGCTTTCTTT

abundance: -
d_gene: -
j_gene: TRBJ2-3
v_gene: TRBV10-3
CDR3aa: CAISESGVGADTQYF
CDR3nt: TGTGCCATCAGTGAGTCGGGGGTAGGAGCAGATACGCAGTATTTT

abundance: -
d_gene: -
j_gene: TRBJ2-1
v_gene: TRBV4-1
CDR3aa: CASSPEGSSYNEQFF
CDR3nt: TGCGCCAGCAGCCCGGAGGGGAGCTCCTACAATGAGCAGTTCTTC

abundance: many
d_gene: -
j_gene: TRBJ2-7
v_gene: TRBV6-5
CDR3aa: CASSGLPNSLEQYF
CDR3nt: TGTGCCAGCAGTGGACTACCGAACTCTCTCGAGCAGTACTTC

abundance: -
d_gene: TRBD1
j_gene: TRBJ2-5
v_gene: TRBV7-9
CDR3aa: CASSLEGTAQETQYF
CDR3nt: TGTGCCAGCAGCTTAGAAGGGACAGCTCAAGAGACCCAGTACTTC

abundance: -
d_gene: TRBD1
j_gene: TRBJ2-1
v_gene: TRBV5-1
CDR3aa: CASSLGSDRVFNEQFF
CDR3nt: TGCGCCAGCAGCTTAGGTTCGGACAGGGTGTTCAATGAGCAGTTCTTC

abundance: few
d_gene: -
j_gene: TRBJ2-5
v_gene: TRBV7-2
CDR3aa: CASSLEAGAPKAQYF
CDR3nt: TGTGCCAGCAGCTTAGAGGCAGGCGCCCCCAAGGCCCAGTACTTC

abundance: -
d_gene: TRBD2
j_gene: TRBJ2-7
v_gene: TRBV7-2
CDR3aa: CASSARTSGIYEQYF
CDR3nt: TGTGCCAGCAGCGCGCGTACTAGCGGCATCTACGAGCAGTACTTC

abundance: few
d_gene: TRBD1
j_gene: TRBJ2-7
v_gene: TRBV14
CDR3aa: CASSQARFVQGADEQYF
CDR3nt: TGTGCCAGCAGCCAAGCCCGTTTCGTCCAGGGGGCAGACGAGCAGTACTTC

abundance: -
d_gene: -
j_gene: TRBJ2-2
v_gene: TRBV27
CDR3aa: CASSLLGRVRNTGELFF
CDR3nt: TGTGCCAGCAGTTTATTAGGTCGGGTCAGGAACACCGGGGAGCTGTTTTTT

abundance: -
d_gene: -
j_gene: TRBJ1-1
v_gene: TRBV20-1
CDR3aa: CSATMGLMNTEAFF
CDR3nt: TGCAGTGCGACGATGGGACTGATGAACACTGAAGCTTTCTTT

abundance: -
d_gene: -
j_gene: TRBJ1-2
v_gene: TRBV6-6
CDR3aa: CASSPGGKGYTF
CDR3nt: TGTGCCAGCAGCCCCGGGGGGAAGGGCTACACCTTC